This T cell receptor beta chain was sequenced during a study of OX40 agonist ivuxolimab in advanced cancers. Notes on the research overall: Ivuxolimab was a fully human IgG2 agonistic monoclonal antibody targeting the costimulatory receptor OX40 (CD134). Partial responses occurred in three dose-escalation patients: two with cutaneous melanoma and one with hepatocellular carcinoma. Intravenous ivuxolimab was administered to patients every 2 weeks at six dose levels: 0.01, 0.1, 0.3, 1.5, 3 and 10 mg/kg. The paper describes the monotherapy dose-escalation part (N of about 54 patients) of the phase I trial of ivuxolimab. In the dose-escalation cohort, 82.7% of patients were male, and the mean age was approximately 64 years, with a range of 23 to 79. Peripheral TCRbeta sequencing aimed to test whether ivuxolimab altered TCR sequence diversity and caused clonal T-cell expansion. Of the 50 to 55 dose-escalation patients, hepatocellular carcinoma was present in approximately 20, melanoma in approximately 15, renal cell carcinoma in 9 and head and neck cancer in 9. Prior anti-PD-1, anti-PD-L1 or anti-CTLA-4 therapy was permitted, and checkpoint inhibitors had been received by about two fifths of dose-escalation patients.

For sequencing of the TCRbeta CDR3 region, genomic DNA was extracted from the sorted cells. The immunoSEQ Assay was used for sequencing of TCRbeta CDR3 regions. TCRdb holds this immuneACCESS table with in-frame rearrangements only. Some clones are missing; in checked studies, unresolved V genes explain under half, and the rest has no known cause. The sample table shows over 70,000 clones, and 70% to 90% are seen once. 0.25% to 0.3% of the sample is held by the ten biggest clonotypes. The trial excluded patients who had a history of autoimmune disease or were on systemic immunosuppression. Peripheral blood for TCR sequencing was drawn from every dose cohort at baseline, at cycle 4 day 1 and at cycle 7 day 1. The samples were taken from a phase I, first-in-human, multicenter, open-label dose-escalation trial of ivuxolimab. Adults with locally advanced or metastatic melanoma, renal cell carcinoma, hepatocellular carcinoma or head and neck squamous cell carcinoma were enrolled in the trial. CD4+ and CD8+ T cells were sorted separately from peripheral blood before TCR sequencing.

On this clone itself: The antigen it binds to is not known. No base quality values were provided; no much bigger clone lies one nucleotide off.

General findings and caveats noted by the study authors: On average, CD8+ T cells showed more expanded clones than CD4+ T cells after ivuxolimab. In partial responders in the 0.1-3.0 mg/kg groups, normalized peripheral clonal expansion was found to be among the lowest, especially among CD8+ T cells. Low levels of normalized T-cell clonal expansion were also shown by some nonresponding patients. The antigen specificity of the peripheral T cells that underwent clonal expansion was not determined. Clonal expansion of both CD4+ and CD8+ blood T cells was observed from baseline to week 6 at doses 0.1 to 3.0 mg/kg.

The CDR3 runs 17 amino acids, cysteine and phenylalanine included. Here the CDR3 DNA is all that survives: 51 bases in frame from base 1. CDR1 SGHRS and CDR2 YFSETQ are derived from the germline V gene. V loses 4 bases at its end and J loses 1 base; junction bases beyond the gene matches: 11. Sequenced here: CD4+ or CD8+ T cells sorted from blood, sampled in a trial of the OX40 agonist ivuxolimab. Recombination connected TRBV5-1 to TRBJ2-7, with TRBD1 identical over 10 junction bases. The TCR sequence derives from an adult with an advanced solid tumor such as melanoma, head and neck, liver or kidney cancer. The CDR3 loop reads CASSPGTGATLSYEQYF. In nucleotide form, the sequence is TGCGCCAGCAGCCCCGGGACAGGGGCGACCCTTTCCTACGAGCAGTACTTC. Where the CDR3 stops, the reference TRBV5-1 and TRBJ2-7 genes take over; the full variable domain is KAGVTQTPRYLIKTRGQQVTLSCSPISGHRSVSWYQQTPGQGLQFLFEYFSETQRNKGNFPGRFSGRQFSNSRSEMNVSTLELGDSALYLCASSPGTGATLSYEQYFGPGTRLTVT.